One T cell receptor beta chain is described in this entry. The antigen remains unidentified. The data originate from a study of cytomegalovirus exposure and HLA in healthy donors. General study points: In vitro data verified a few CMV-associated chains as specific for CMV antigens. The study labeled more than 150 TCR beta chains cytomegalovirus-associated. It was reportedly the case that the classifier diagnosed cytomegalovirus status with high specificity and sensitivity. Across donors, presence/absence analyses took sequencing depth to be roughly uniform.

CDR1 is SNHLY and CDR2 is FYNNEI in the germline V gene. The CDR3 is 12 residues long. Primers: 60 Vbeta forward and 13 Jbeta reverse. The protocol was immunoSEQ multiplex PCR, while the TCRdb copy is restricted to in-frame clones and leaves out a portion. The sample contains about 160,000 clones, roughly 72% of which appear only once. The sample consisted of PBMCs. This clonotype was obtained from a man aged 40-50 years in good health and CMV-seropositive. This chain links TRBV2 with TRBJ2-5, with no clear D. The end of the DNA fits TRBJ2-7 better, so the J call may be wrong. The CDR3 coding sequence is TGTGCCAGCAGTGAGCCTAGTGACGAGCAGTACTTC. This codes for CASSEPSDEQYF.